The 12 T cell receptor beta chains presented below share a single source sample, sequenced in a study of shared clonotypes between healthy human individuals. Naivety among CD8 cells was defined by CD45RO negativity and positive CCR7 selection, thereby excluding terminally differentiated effector memory CD45RA+ cells. Method: immunoSEQ multiplex PCR; TCRdb's copy keeps in-frame clones and lacks some. The sample consists of roughly 770,000 clones, approximately 97% of them appearing once. Sequenced material: naive CD8+ T cells sorted from blood. These receptors were taken from a man aged 25-45 years in good health.

V gene TRBV5-1 combines with J gene TRBJ2-3, with D possibly being TRBD1 (5 bases). The germline V and J ends were trimmed by 0 bases and 4 bases, with 12 bases remaining between them. Germline CDR1 is SGHRS and CDR2 is YFSETQ. The CDR3 sequence is 15 residues long. The CDR3 region is CASSLVRQNSDTQYF. As DNA, the CDR3 is TGCGCCAGCAGCTTGGTTAGACAGAACTCAGATACGCAGTATTTT.

V and J are TRBV2 and TRBJ1-1, with 7 bases matching TRBD1. The CDR3 loop spans 18 amino acids. The J segment lost 0 bases and the V segment lost 3 bases, leaving 13 bases of the junction unmatched. The germline V gene has CDR1 SNHLY and CDR2 FYNNEI. CDR3 in amino acids: CASSDYFSQTGVNTEAFF. The CDR3 region has the DNA TGTGCCAGCAGTGATTATTTTTCCCAAACAGGGGTGAACACTGAAGCTTTCTTT.

The chain joins TRBV5-1 to TRBJ2-5; 8 bases match TRBD1. V shed 4 bases and J 5 bases; nucleotides not matched to a gene: 7. CDR3 length: 14 residues. The germline V gene has CDR1 SGHRS and CDR2 YFSETQ. The CDR3 DNA sequence: TGCGCCAGCAGCACTGGACAGGGTTCGGAGACCCAGTACTTC. Translation: CASSTGQGSETQYF.

The chain links TRBV29-1 to TRBJ1-2; the match to TRBD1 covers 9 bases. J gave up 1 base and V 4 bases, and 4 bases lay outside the gene matches. The CDR3 extends over 14 amino acids. From germline, CDR1 is SQVTM and CDR2 ANQGSEA. The CDR3, as DNA: TGCAGCGTTGTAGGGACAGGGAATAACTATGGCTACACCTTC. Protein: CSVVGTGNNYGYTF.

The CDR3, as DNA: TGTGCCAGTACTCTCGCCCCCAGCCCCACTGAAGCTTTCTTT. Translating it yields CASTLAPSPTEAFF. The V call is TRBV19, the J call TRBJ1-1; D call uncertain. The germline V gene encodes CDR1 LNHDA and CDR2 SQIVND (reference sequence). The length of the CDR3 is 14 residues. Trimming cost V 7 bases and J 4 bases, with 16 bases left between them.

The rearrangement links TRBV19 to TRBJ2-7; 9 bases are a match to TRBD2. Germline V lookup: CDR1 LNHDA, CDR2 SQIVND (reference sequence). Trimming took 5 bases from V and 3 from J; bases not matched to a gene: 8. This CDR3 is built from 15 residues. The CDR3 spells CASSHSGRGFYEQYF. Written as DNA, the CDR3 is TGTGCCAGTAGTCATAGCGGGAGAGGTTTCTACGAGCAGTACTTC.

The V gene is TRBV2, the J gene TRBJ2-7; TRBD2 agrees at 7 bases. The CDR3 sequence is 16 residues long. The ends lost 6 bases at V and 5 bases at J; junction bases unmatched: 16. From germline, CDR1 is SNHLY and CDR2 FYNNEI. In DNA, the CDR3 is TGTGCCAGCAGCACCCCCTTGGCGGGAGTTGTTAACGAGCAGTACTTC. Its translation: CASSTPLAGVVNEQYF.

V usage is TRBV4-1 and J usage is TRBJ1-4; D possibly corresponds to TRBD1 (6 bases). The germline gives CDR1 MGHRA, CDR2 YSYEKL. Trimming took off 2 bases at V and 7 bases at J, with 11 bases between the two ends. CDR3 length equals 14 residues. The chain's CDR3 is CASSQTTGPEKLFF. The CDR3 DNA reads TGCGCCAGCAGCCAAACAACAGGGCCTGAAAAACTGTTTTTT.

The chain recombines TRBV7-2 with TRBJ2-1; 9 bases map to TRBD2. The length of the CDR3 is 17 residues. Germline-derived CDR1 and CDR2 are SGHTA and FQGNSA. With V trimmed by 5 bases and J by 0 bases, 8 bases remained unmatched. The CDR3 protein is CASSPWTSESSYNEQFF. The CDR3 DNA follows: TGTGCCAGCAGCCCCTGGACTAGCGAAAGCTCCTACAATGAGCAGTTCTTC.

The chain joins TRBV13 to TRBJ1-2, with 10 bases matching TRBD1. With 0 bases clipped from V and 4 bases from J, the junction kept 5 bases outside the gene matches. CDR3 length: 16 amino acids. Germline CDR1 is PRHDT and CDR2 is FYEKMQ (reference sequence). This CDR3 is CASSLGRTGGAYGYTF. The CDR3 DNA reads as TGTGCCAGCAGCTTAGGCAGGACAGGGGGAGCCTATGGCTACACCTTC.

The sample holds one count of this clone. The CDR3 DNA reads TGCAGCGCAACCTCCGCTAGCGGGTTTAATGAGCAGTTCTTC. Protein product: CSATSASGFNEQFF. The V call is TRBV29-1, the J call TRBJ2-1; the match to TRBD2 covers 8 bases. V gave up 7 bases and J gave up 7 bases; unmatched junction bases: 12. This CDR3 is built from 14 residues. Germline-derived CDR1 and CDR2 are SQVTM and ANQGSEA.

Here the CDR3 DNA reads TGTGCCAGCAGCTTAACCAGCCCCGAGCAGTTCTTC. Protein: CASSLTSPEQFF. The rearrangement links TRBV11-2 to TRBJ2-1; no definite D call. V was pared by 2 bases and J by 10 bases, with 9 bases between. CDR1 and CDR2 from the germline V gene are SGHAT and FQNNGV. The CDR3 runs 12 residues.